This T cell receptor (beta chain) emerged from a study of neurological immune-mediated disorders. Over 200 million TCR-beta sequences, together covering 15-18 subjects, were produced by every individual sequencing run that was carried out. Using its own MiXCR run on the 5' RACE reads, TCRdb lists one record per CDR3 protein. The data show under 85,000 distinct CDR3 sequences, with roughly 14% seen just once and roughly 7.3% held by the top ten. The V gene's germline CDR1 is MNHEY and CDR2 SMNVEV (reference sequence). V was clipped by 3 bases and J by 6 bases, with 9 bases between them. The CDR3 has 13 residues. This clonotype was detected many times. Its antigen is unknown. Study results and caveats: Private repertoires in all groups were suggested by the absence of shared CDR3 amino acid sequences among expanded clones across subjects.

The genes are TRBV27 and TRBJ1-5; D ambiguous. This sequence originates from a woman in her forties or fifties in good health. Sequenced: PBMCs. The CDR3 bases are TGTGCCAGCAGTTTTTATAAGGGTCAGCCCCAGCATTTT. Its translation is CASSFYKGQPQHF.